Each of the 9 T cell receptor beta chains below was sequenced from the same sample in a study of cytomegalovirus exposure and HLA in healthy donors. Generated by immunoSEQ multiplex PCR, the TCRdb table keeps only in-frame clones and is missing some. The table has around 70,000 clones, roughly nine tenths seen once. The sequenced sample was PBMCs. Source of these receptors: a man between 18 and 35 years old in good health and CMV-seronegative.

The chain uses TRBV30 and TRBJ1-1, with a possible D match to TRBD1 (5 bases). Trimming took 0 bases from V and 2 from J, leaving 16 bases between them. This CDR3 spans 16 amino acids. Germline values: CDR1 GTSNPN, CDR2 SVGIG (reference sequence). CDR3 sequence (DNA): TGTGCCTGGAGTGTACGTTTCAGCAGGGTCAACACTGAAGCTTTCTTT. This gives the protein CAWSVRFSRVNTEAFF.

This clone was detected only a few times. The CDR3, as DNA: TGTGCCAGCAGACACTACAATGAGCAGTTCTTC. This encodes CASRHYNEQFF. This rearrangement joins TRBV6-5 to TRBJ2-1; D gene ambiguous. CDR1 is MNHEY and CDR2 is SVGAGI in the germline V gene. The CDR3 runs 11 residues. Trimming removed 6 bases at V and 3 bases at J, with 3 bases between.

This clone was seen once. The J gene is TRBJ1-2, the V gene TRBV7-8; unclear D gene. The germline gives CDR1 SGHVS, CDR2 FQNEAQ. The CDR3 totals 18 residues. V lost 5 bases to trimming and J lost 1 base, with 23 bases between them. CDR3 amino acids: CASSPSGPGGWDNYGYTF. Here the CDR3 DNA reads TGTGCCAGCAGCCCCTCCGGACCCGGAGGATGGGATAACTATGGCTACACCTTC.

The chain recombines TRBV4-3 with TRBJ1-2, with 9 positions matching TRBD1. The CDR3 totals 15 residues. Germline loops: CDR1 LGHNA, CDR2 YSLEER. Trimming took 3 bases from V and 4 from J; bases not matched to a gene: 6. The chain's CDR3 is CASSQPSDRGYGYTF. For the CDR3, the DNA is TGCGCCAGCAGCCAGCCCTCGGACAGGGGCTATGGCTACACCTTC.

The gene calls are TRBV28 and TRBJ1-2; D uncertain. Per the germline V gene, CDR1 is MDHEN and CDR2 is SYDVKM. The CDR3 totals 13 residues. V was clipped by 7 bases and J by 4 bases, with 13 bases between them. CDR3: CASTPDLSYGYTF. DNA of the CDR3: TGTGCCAGCACCCCAGATCTTTCCTATGGCTACACCTTC.

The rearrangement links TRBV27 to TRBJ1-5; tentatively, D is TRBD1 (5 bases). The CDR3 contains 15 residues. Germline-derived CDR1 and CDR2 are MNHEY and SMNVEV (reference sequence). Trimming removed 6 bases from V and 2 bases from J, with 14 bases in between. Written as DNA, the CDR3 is TGTGCCAGCAGCAACGGTTTAGGGGGCAATCAGCCCCAGCATTTT. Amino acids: CASSNGLGGNQPQHF.

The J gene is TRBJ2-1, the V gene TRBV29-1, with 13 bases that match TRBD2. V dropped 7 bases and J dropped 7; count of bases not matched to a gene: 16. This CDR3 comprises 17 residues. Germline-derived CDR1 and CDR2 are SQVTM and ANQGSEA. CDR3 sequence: CSAGPDIETSGRNEQFF. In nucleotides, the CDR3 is TGCAGCGCCGGCCCCGACATAGAGACTAGCGGGAGGAATGAGCAGTTCTTC.

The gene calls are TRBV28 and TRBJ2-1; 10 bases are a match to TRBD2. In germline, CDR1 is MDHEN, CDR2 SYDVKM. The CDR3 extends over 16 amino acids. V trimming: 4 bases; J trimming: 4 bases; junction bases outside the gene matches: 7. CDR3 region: CASSSLLAGAYNEQFF. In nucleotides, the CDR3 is TGTGCCAGCAGTTCCCTCCTAGCGGGAGCGTACAATGAGCAGTTCTTC.

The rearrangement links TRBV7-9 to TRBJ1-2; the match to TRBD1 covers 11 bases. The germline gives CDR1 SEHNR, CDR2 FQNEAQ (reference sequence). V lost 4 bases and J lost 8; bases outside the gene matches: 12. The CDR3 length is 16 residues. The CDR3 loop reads CASSYFTGTGGGGYTF. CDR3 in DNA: TGTGCCAGCAGCTACTTTACCGGGACAGGGGGAGGCGGCTACACCTTC.